The 5 T cell receptor beta chains in this list originate from one sample, sequenced in a study of T cells in Graves' hyperthyroidism and ophthalmopathy. Researchers took RNA transcripts and amplified the TCR beta CDR3 regions from them. Initially, a first-round RT-PCR of the TCR CDR3 employed the HTBI primer set. TCRdb analysed the multiplex PCR reads with MiXCR anew, one entry per CDR3 protein. The table has fewer than 110,000 distinct CDR3 sequences, approximately 16% seen once. The sequencing sample was made of blood. The origin of the receptors is a woman aged 45-59 years with Graves' hyperthyroidism.

This clonotype was seen many times. V gene TRBV5-1 combines with J gene TRBJ2-3, with a tentative D call TRBD2 (6 bases). V was pared by 5 bases and J by 2 bases, with 15 bases between. This CDR3 is 15 amino acids long. CDR1 SGHRS and CDR2 YFSETQ come from the germline V gene. CDR3 in amino acids: CASSFSGGSTDTQYF. The CDR3 nucleotides read TGCGCCAGCAGTTTTAGCGGAGGGTCCACAGATACGCAGTATTTT.

This clonotype appeared many times. This rearrangement joins TRBV9 to TRBJ1-5; 9 bases fit TRBD1. The CDR3 sequence is 14 residues long. The germline V gene has CDR1 SGDLS and CDR2 YYNGEE. The J segment lost 4 bases and the V segment lost 3 bases, leaving 2 bases of the junction unmatched. The CDR3 nucleotides read TGTGCCAGCAGCGCAGACAGGGGGAATCAGCCCCAGCATTTT. As protein: CASSADRGNQPQHF.

This clonotype has a count of ten or more. V and J are TRBV5-1 and TRBJ1-5; the D gene is possibly TRBD1 (6 bases). Looked up from germline, CDR1 is SGHRS and CDR2 is YFSETQ. With 3 bases removed from V and 7 bases from J, the gap between germline ends came to 11 bases. The CDR3 has 13 amino acids. The CDR3 DNA reads as TGCGCCAGCAGCTGGGAGGGGGGACAGCCCCAGCATTTT. This translates into CASSWEGGQPQHF.

This clonotype was detected many times. This chain joins TRBV20-1 and TRBJ2-2, with TRBD1 as a possible D gene (5 bases). V gave up 0 bases and J gave up 0 bases, with 5 bases separating them. Germline V gives CDR1 DFQATT, CDR2 SNEGSKA (reference sequence). This CDR3 is 14 amino acids long. CDR3 amino acids: CSARDRANTGELFF. In nucleotides, the CDR3 is TGCAGTGCTAGAGACAGGGCGAACACCGGGGAGCTGTTTTTT.

This clonotype was counted at least ten times. The CDR3 reads CSARDFGGLETQYF. DNA of the CDR3: TGCAGTGCTAGAGATTTCGGGGGGCTGGAGACCCAGTACTTC. This chain connects TRBV20-1 to TRBJ2-5; D is perhaps TRBD2 (7 bases). The CDR3 is 14 amino acids. The V gene lost 0 bases and the J gene lost 5 bases, with 13 bases spanning the gap. The germline CDR1 and CDR2 sequences are DFQATT and SNEGSKA (reference sequence).